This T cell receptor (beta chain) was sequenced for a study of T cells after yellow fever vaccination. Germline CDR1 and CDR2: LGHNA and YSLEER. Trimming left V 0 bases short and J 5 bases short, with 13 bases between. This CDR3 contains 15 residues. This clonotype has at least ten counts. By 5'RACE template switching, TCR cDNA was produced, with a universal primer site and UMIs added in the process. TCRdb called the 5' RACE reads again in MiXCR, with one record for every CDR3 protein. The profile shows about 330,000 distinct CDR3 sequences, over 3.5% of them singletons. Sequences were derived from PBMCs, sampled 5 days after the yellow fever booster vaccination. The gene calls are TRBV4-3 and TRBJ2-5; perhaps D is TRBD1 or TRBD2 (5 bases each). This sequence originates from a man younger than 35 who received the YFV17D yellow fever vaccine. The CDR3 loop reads CASSQEYGGWETQYF. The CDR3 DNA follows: TGCGCCAGCAGCCAAGAATATGGGGGTTGGGAGACCCAGTACTTC.